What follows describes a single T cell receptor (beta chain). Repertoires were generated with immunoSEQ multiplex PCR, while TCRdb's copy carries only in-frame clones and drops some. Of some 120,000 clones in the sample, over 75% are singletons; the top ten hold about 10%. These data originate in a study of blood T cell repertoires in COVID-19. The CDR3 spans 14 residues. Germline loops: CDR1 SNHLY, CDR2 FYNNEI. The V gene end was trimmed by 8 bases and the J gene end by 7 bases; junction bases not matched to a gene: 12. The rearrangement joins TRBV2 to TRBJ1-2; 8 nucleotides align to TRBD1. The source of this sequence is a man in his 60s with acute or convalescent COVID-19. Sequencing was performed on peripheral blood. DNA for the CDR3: TGTGCCAGCGTGGGGCAGGGGGCTGGGGCTGGCTACACCTTC. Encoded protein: CASVGQGAGAGYTF.